These 21 T cell receptor beta chains were sequenced from one sample in a study of T cell changes during pregnancy in multiple sclerosis. Sequenced by immunoSEQ multiplex PCR; TCRdb stores in-frame clones only, minus some. The repertoire holds tens of thousands of clones, 75% to 95% seen once, with under 0.5% in the top ten. Sequences were derived from CD4+ T cells from peripheral blood mononuclear cells, sampled in the second trimester of pregnancy. The receptors were gathered from a female donor in good health, enrolled as a control in a pregnancy study.

This chain uses TRBV6-5 with TRBJ1-5, with 7 nucleotides matching TRBD1. The trim removed 6 bases at V and 6 bases at J, leaving 8 bases unmatched. The CDR3 spans 14 residues. CDR1 and CDR2 (germline): MNHEY, SVGAGI. CDR3 coding DNA: TGTGCCAGCAGCACCGCAGGGGGGCTTCAGCCCCAGCATTTT. This sequence encodes CASSTAGGLQPQHF.

The DNA for the CDR3 is TGTGCCAGCTCACCACCCCTTCCCTCACCCCTCCACTTT. Its translation is CASSPPLPSPLHF. The rearrangement links TRBV18 to TRBJ1-6; D remains unclear. This CDR3 is 13 amino acids long. Germline CDR1 is KGHSH and CDR2 is LQKENI. V was cut by 0 bases and J by 10 bases, with 7 bases left in between.

The CDR3 is CASRGTEIRNTIYF. The CDR3 nucleotides are TGTGCCAGTAGGGGGACTGAGATTCGGAACACCATATATTTT. The chain is built from TRBV19 and TRBJ1-3; TRBD1 is a possible D gene (5 bases). CDR1 is LNHDA, CDR2 SQIVND, per germline (reference sequence). V dropped 6 bases and J dropped 7 bases, with 16 bases sitting between them. The CDR3 extends over 14 amino acids.

The gene calls are TRBV7-2 and TRBJ2-4, with TRBD1 as a possible D gene (5 bases). Trimming removed 5 bases from V and 8 bases from J, with 16 bases in between. CDR1 is SGHTA and CDR2 is FQGNSA in the germline V gene. The CDR3 covers 14 residues. The CDR3 loop reads CASSQSTAGYIQYF. The CDR3 DNA follows: TGTGCCAGCAGCCAGTCAACGGCAGGGTACATTCAGTACTTC.

This sequence joins TRBV6-5 and TRBJ2-3, with D tentatively TRBD1 (5 bases). V was shortened by 6 bases and J by 3 bases, with 13 bases between the two germline ends. From germline, CDR1 is MNHEY and CDR2 SVGAGI. The length of the CDR3 is 14 residues. The DNA for the CDR3 is TGTGCCAGCAGAATGGGGCATACGACAGATACGCAGTATTTT. Translated, it gives CASRMGHTTDTQYF.

This clone showed up just once. J is TRBJ2-3 and V is TRBV13; TRBD1 agrees at 10 bases. The CDR3 totals 16 residues. V lost 0 bases to trimming and J lost 6 bases; unmatched junction nucleotides: 6. The germline V gene encodes CDR1 PRHDT and CDR2 FYEKMQ (reference sequence). The CDR3 DNA reads as TGTGCCAGCAGCTTAGGGACAGGGGGCGCGATCGATACGCAGTATTTT. Its translation is CASSLGTGGAIDTQYF.

The J gene is TRBJ2-5, the V gene TRBV28; a possible D gene is TRBD2 (6 bases). Between the trimmed V and J ends, which lost 6 bases and 5 bases, there was a span of 13 bases. The CDR3 totals 13 residues. The V gene's germline CDR1 is MDHEN and CDR2 SYDVKM. Here the CDR3 reads CASRTGVVETQYF. DNA for the CDR3: TGTGCCAGCAGGACGGGAGTGGTGGAGACCCAGTACTTC. The full variable domain, with the rest looked up from reference TRBV28 and TRBJ2-5, is DVKVTQSSRYLVKRTGEKVFLECVQDMDHENMFWYRQDPGLGLRLIYFSYDVKMKEKGDIPEGYSVSREKKERFSLILESASTNQTSMYLCASRTGVVETQYFGPGTRLLVL.

This rearrangement joins TRBV4-3 to TRBJ2-6, with D unclear. CDR1 LGHNA and CDR2 YSLEER come from the germline V gene. Trimming removed 0 bases from V and 4 bases from J, with 16 bases in between. The CDR3 is 18 residues long. This chain's CDR3 is CASSQEVGSPGGANVLTF. For the CDR3, the DNA is TGCGCCAGCAGCCAAGAGGTCGGTAGCCCTGGAGGGGCCAACGTCCTGACTTTC.

The V call is TRBV7-9, the J call TRBJ1-1; D is unresolved. This CDR3 is built from 17 residues. V was trimmed by 0 bases and J by 3 bases, leaving 17 bases between them. Germline values: CDR1 SEHNR, CDR2 FQNEAQ (reference sequence). This CDR3 is CASSLAGMTRGDTEAFF. The DNA of the CDR3 is TGTGCCAGCAGCTTAGCAGGGATGACCCGGGGTGACACTGAAGCTTTCTTT.

The gene calls are TRBV10-3 and TRBJ1-3; TRBD1 might be the D (5 bases). Germline V gene lookup returns CDR1 ENHRY and CDR2 SYGVKD. Trimming took 4 bases from V and 8 from J, leaving 12 bases between them. The CDR3 has 13 residues. CDR3: CAISGAGKDTIYF. CDR3 coding DNA: TGTGCCATCAGTGGGGCAGGGAAGGACACCATATATTTT.

The chain employs TRBV29-1 and TRBJ1-2, with D maybe TRBD1 (5 bases). This CDR3 is built from 14 residues. Germline CDR1 reads SQVTM; CDR2 reads ANQGSEA. Trimming took 1 base from V and 8 from J, leaving 17 bases between them. CDR3 residues: CSVEGDQGSGGYTF. The CDR3 nucleotides read TGCAGCGTTGAAGGCGACCAGGGTTCAGGCGGCTACACCTTC.

The V call is TRBV7-3, the J call TRBJ2-5; 9 nucleotides line up with TRBD1. CDR1 and CDR2 from the germline V gene are SGHTA and FQGTGA. V lost 7 bases, J lost 5 bases, and 5 bases stayed unmatched. The CDR3 consists of 13 residues. In DNA, the CDR3 is TGTGCCAGCACCCCGGACAGGGGTGAGACCCAGTACTTC. Protein: CASTPDRGETQYF.

The rearrangement joins TRBV21-1 to TRBJ2-3; the listed D gene, TRBD1, was not tested against the DNA. TRBV21-1 is a recognized pseudogene. The CDR3 spans 16 residues. The CDR3 protein is CASSKGRGRDTDTQYF. The CDR3 nucleotides read TGTGCCAGCAGCAAAGGGAGGGGGCGCGACACAGATACGCAGTATTTT.

The chain is built from TRBV11-3 and TRBJ1-1; D is ambiguous. Germline V gives CDR1 SGHNT, CDR2 YENEEA. V lost 0 bases, J lost 6 bases, and 8 bases lay in between. The CDR3 has 13 residues. This CDR3 reads CASSLDVTAEAFF. As DNA, the CDR3 is TGTGCCAGCAGCTTAGATGTTACAGCTGAAGCTTTCTTT.

The J gene is TRBJ2-1, the V gene TRBV11-3, with 10 bases aligning to TRBD1. The V gene end was trimmed by 5 bases and the J gene end by 7 bases; junction bases not matched to a gene: 11. Germline V gene data show CDR1 as SGHNT and CDR2 as YENEEA. The CDR3 consists of 16 residues. The CDR3 DNA is TGTGCCAGCAGCCGGGGTGGGACAGGGGTATGGAATGAGCAGTTCTTC. Translated, it gives CASSRGGTGVWNEQFF.

V gene TRBV9 combines with J gene TRBJ2-2; 11 nucleotides align to TRBD1. The germline CDR1 and CDR2 sequences are SGDLS and YYNGEE. V shed 3 bases, J shed 1 base, and the junction held 5 bases outside the gene matches. This CDR3 is 17 amino acids long. Here the CDR3 reads CASSADRGRRNTGELFF. The CDR3 DNA follows: TGTGCCAGCAGCGCGGACAGGGGGCGGAGGAACACCGGGGAGCTGTTTTTT.

The chain couples TRBV5-5 to TRBJ1-4; TRBD1 is a possible D gene (6 bases). The CDR3 contains 14 residues. Per germline, CDR1 SGHKS and CDR2 YYEKEE (reference sequence). Trimming removed 0 bases from V and 5 bases from J, with 8 bases in between. The CDR3 DNA follows: TGTGCCAGCAGCTTGGACAGGGTGAATGAAAAACTGTTTTTT. Protein product: CASSLDRVNEKLFF. The full variable domain, rest sourced from reference TRBV5-5 and TRBJ1-4, is DAGVTQSPTHLIKTRGQQVTLRCSPISGHKSVSWYQQVLGQGPQFIFQYYEKEERGRGNFPDRFSARQFPNYSSELNVNALLLGDSALYLCASSLDRVNEKLFFGSGTQLSVL.

The CDR3 spells CASSSWTGWTEAFF. CDR3 in DNA: TGTGCCAGCAGCTCATGGACAGGGTGGACTGAAGCTTTCTTT. The rearrangement links TRBV11-2 to TRBJ1-1, with TRBD1 matching over 8 bases. CDR1 and CDR2 from the germline V gene are SGHAT and FQNNGV. Losses at the gene ends were 4 bases for V and 5 bases for J; bases not matched to a gene: 6. CDR3 length: 14 residues.

The chain recombines TRBV2 with TRBJ2-3; 8 nucleotides line up with TRBD2. This CDR3 region has 14 residues. Germline CDR1 and CDR2: SNHLY and FYNNEI. Germline trimming cut 6 bases from V and 6 bases from J; bases unmatched to any gene: 8. The DNA for the CDR3 is TGTGCCAGCAGGAAAGCGGGGGCGGGGGATACGCAGTATTTT. Translating it yields CASRKAGAGDTQYF.

The chain couples TRBV5-8 to TRBJ1-2; D is perhaps TRBD1 (5 bases). The CDR3 has 12 amino acids. Deletions cut 5 bases from V and 4 bases from J, with 9 bases between. CDR1 and CDR2 from the germline V gene are SGHTS and YDEGEE. The CDR3: CASRGPGYGYTF. The CDR3 bases are TGTGCCAGCAGGGGGCCCGGCTATGGCTACACCTTC.

The rearrangement uses TRBV27 and TRBJ2-3; D uncertain. V lost 3 bases and J 5 bases, leaving 6 bases between the germline ends. This CDR3 has 12 amino acids. Germline loops: CDR1 MNHEY, CDR2 SMNVEV (reference sequence). For the CDR3, the DNA is TGTGCCAGCAGTTTTACCGGAGATACGCAGTATTTT. Translated, it gives CASSFTGDTQYF.